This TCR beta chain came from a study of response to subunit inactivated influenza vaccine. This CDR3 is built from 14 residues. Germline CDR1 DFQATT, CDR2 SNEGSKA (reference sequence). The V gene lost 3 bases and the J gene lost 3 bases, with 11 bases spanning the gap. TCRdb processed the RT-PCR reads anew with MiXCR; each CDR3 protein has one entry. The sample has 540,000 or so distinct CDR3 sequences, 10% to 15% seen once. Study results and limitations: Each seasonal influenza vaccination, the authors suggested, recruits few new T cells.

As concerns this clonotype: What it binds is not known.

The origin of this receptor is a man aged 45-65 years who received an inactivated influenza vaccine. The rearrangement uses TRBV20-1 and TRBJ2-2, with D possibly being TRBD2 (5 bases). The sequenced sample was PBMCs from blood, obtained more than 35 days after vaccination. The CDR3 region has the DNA TGCAGTGCTAGGAGTCGGGGTTACACCGGGGAGCTGTTTTTT. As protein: CSARSRGYTGELFF.